Following are 27 T cell receptor beta chains from one sample sequenced in a study of cytomegalovirus exposure and HLA in healthy donors. The PCR employed 60 Vbeta primers together with 13 Jbeta primers. Here immunoSEQ multiplex PCR was the method, and the copy in TCRdb shows in-frame clones only, minus some. Among 90,000 to 100,000 clones listed, over 75% were seen once. Sequencing was done on a sample of PBMCs. The receptors originated from a man between 18 and 29 years old in good health and CMV-seronegative.

The V gene is TRBV4-1, the J gene TRBJ2-2; 9 bases agree with TRBD1. Germline V lookup: CDR1 MGHRA, CDR2 YSYEKL. V gave up 1 base and J gave up 7 bases; unmatched junction bases: 13. The CDR3 covers 18 residues. The CDR3 reads CASSQAGRTGVVGGELFF. CDR3 nucleotide sequence: TGCGCCAGCAGCCAAGCGGGCAGGACAGGGGTGGTGGGCGGGGAGCTGTTTTTT.

This clone turned up a few times. V usage is TRBV7-3 and J usage is TRBJ2-4; tentatively, D is TRBD2 (6 bases). V lost 6 bases to trimming and J lost 8 bases, with 14 bases between them. This CDR3 has 13 residues. CDR1 and CDR2 (germline): SGHTA, FQGTGA. CDR3 sequence (DNA): TGTGCCAGCAGTCGGGGGTATGGAGACATTCAGTACTTC. Its translation: CASSRGYGDIQYF.

The chain couples TRBV7-6 to TRBJ2-5; D is unclear. The V gene's germline CDR1 is SGHVS and CDR2 FNYEAQ. The V and J ends lost 1 base and 5 bases respectively, with 8 bases between them. The CDR3 contains 13 residues. CDR3 sequence reads: CASSLGYEETQYF. In DNA, the CDR3 is TGTGCCAGCAGCTTAGGGTATGAGGAGACCCAGTACTTC.

With regard to this clone: The same CDR3 can be traced to other DNA sequences in this sample. Here the CDR3 reads CATSRGQGGYGYTF. CDR3 sequence (DNA): TGTGCCACCAGCAGGGGACAGGGTGGCTATGGCTACACCTTC. This sequence joins TRBV15 and TRBJ1-2; 9 nucleotides align to TRBD1. Germline CDR1 reads LNHNV; CDR2 reads YYDKDF (reference sequence). With V trimmed by 3 bases and J by 4 bases, 3 bases remained unmatched. The CDR3 loop spans 14 amino acids.

CDR3 loop: CASSYSRRNEQYF. The CDR3 DNA sequence: TGTGCCAGCAGTTACTCGAGGCGGAACGAGCAGTACTTC. The chain uses TRBV6-5 and TRBJ2-7; the D is unclear. Germline lookup yields CDR1 MNHEY and CDR2 SVGAGI. The CDR3 has 13 residues. V lost 0 bases and J 5 bases, leaving 8 bases between the germline ends.

The chain carries TRBV2 and TRBJ2-5, with 11 bases aligning to TRBD2. The CDR3 totals 14 residues. J was trimmed by 4 bases and V by 11 bases; bases with no gene match: 9. Per the germline V gene, CDR1 is SNHLY and CDR2 is FYNNEI. Written as DNA, the CDR3 is TGTGCCGGGGCCGGGACTAGCGGCCTAGAGACCCAGTACTTC. The encoded protein is CAGAGTSGLETQYF.

The V gene is TRBV30, the J gene TRBJ2-5; TRBD2 aligns across 13 bases. The germline gives CDR1 GTSNPN, CDR2 SVGIG (reference sequence). Trimming took 6 bases from V and 1 from J; bases not matched to a gene: 8. CDR3 length: 16 amino acids. CDR3 sequence (DNA): TGTGCCTGCGACTCACTAGCGGGGGGGCCCCAAGAGACCCAGTACTTC. Amino acid sequence: CACDSLAGGPQETQYF.

Here the CDR3 DNA reads TGTGCCAGCAGCTTAACTGGCCTCACGGGAGAGACCCAGTACTTC. Translating gives CASSLTGLTGETQYF. This sequence joins TRBV7-2 and TRBJ2-5; D ambiguous. Trimming removed 2 bases from V and 4 bases from J, with 14 bases in between. The germline V gene encodes CDR1 SGHTA and CDR2 FQGNSA. The CDR3 extends over 15 amino acids.

The CDR3 DNA follows: TGTGCCAGCAGCGGCCGGACAGCCTACGAGCAGTACTTC. Translating gives CASSGRTAYEQYF. V usage is TRBV7-2 and J usage is TRBJ2-5; possible D gene TRBD1, 6 bases. The J call could be wrong; TRBJ2-7 is a better fit for the DNA end. Germline values: CDR1 SGHTA, CDR2 FQGNSA. The CDR3 spans 13 residues.

The chain is built from TRBV19 and TRBJ1-5; possibly TRBD1 for D (6 bases). This CDR3 comprises 17 residues. V gave up 4 bases and J gave up 0 bases, with 16 bases separating them. Germline V gene sequence: CDR1 LNHDA, CDR2 SQIVND (reference sequence). The CDR3 DNA reads as TGTGCCAGTAGTACCCTAACAGGGTTAATTAGCAATCAGCCCCAGCATTTT. Its translation: CASSTLTGLISNQPQHF.

This clone was counted a few times. The rearrangement joins TRBV18 to TRBJ1-4; perhaps TRBD1 as D (5 bases). This CDR3 region has 15 residues. Germline-derived CDR1 and CDR2 are KGHSH and LQKENI. Trimming left V 6 bases short and J 7 bases short, with 18 bases between. CDR3 in DNA: TGTGCCAGCTCGGGCCGGGGGACCGTAGGTGAAAAACTGTTTTTT. As protein: CASSGRGTVGEKLFF.

This rearrangement joins TRBV2 to TRBJ2-3; TRBD1 aligns across 9 bases. V trimming: 6 bases; J trimming: 6 bases; junction bases outside the gene matches: 13. The CDR3 consists of 16 residues. CDR1 SNHLY and CDR2 FYNNEI come from the germline V gene. CDR3: CASSAGTGLVLDTQYF. CDR3 nucleotides: TGTGCCAGCAGCGCCGGGACAGGGTTAGTATTGGATACGCAGTATTTT. Drawing the rest from reference TRBV2 and TRBJ2-3, the complete variable domain is EPEVTQTPSHQVTQMGQEVILRCVPISNHLYFYWYRQILGQKVEFLVSFYNNEISEKSEIFDDQFSVERPDGSNFTLKIRSTKLEDSAMYFCASSAGTGLVLDTQYFGPGTRLTVL.

This chain uses TRBV27 with TRBJ1-2; D remains ambiguous. The V end lost 4 bases, the J end lost 4 bases, and 13 bases lay between the germline ends. Germline-derived CDR1 and CDR2 are MNHEY and SMNVEV (reference sequence). CDR3 size: 14 residues. The CDR3 region is CASSSITAGYGYTF. As DNA, the CDR3 is TGTGCCAGCAGTTCCATCACAGCTGGCTATGGCTACACCTTC.

The V call is TRBV19, the J call TRBJ1-1, with D possibly matching TRBD1 (5 bases). Per the germline V gene, CDR1 is LNHDA and CDR2 is SQIVND (reference sequence). The CDR3 loop spans 15 amino acids. The V end lost 7 bases, the J end lost 5 bases, and 20 bases lay between the germline ends. In DNA form, the CDR3 reads TGTGCCAGTACAGGGTTCTGGCAGCCCTCTACTGAAGCTTTCTTT. Translation: CASTGFWQPSTEAFF.

This clone was observed once. CDR3 nucleotide sequence: TGTGCCTCTTGGCGGTGGAACACTGAAGCTTTCTTT. Translation gives CASWRWNTEAFF. The J gene is TRBJ1-1, the V gene TRBV27, with D unresolved. Trimming pared 11 bases from V and 1 base from J, leaving 11 bases between. Germline CDR1 reads MNHEY; CDR2 reads SMNVEV (reference sequence). The CDR3 extends over 12 amino acids.

This clone was detected once. The genes are TRBV4-2 and TRBJ1-1; 8 nucleotides align to TRBD1. This CDR3 is 18 amino acids long. With V trimmed by 4 bases and J by 4 bases, 17 bases remained unmatched. CDR1 and CDR2 (germline): LGHNA, YNFKEQ. The CDR3 loop is CASSLFPPGKQGGTEAFF. The CDR3 DNA sequence: TGTGCCAGCAGCCTTTTTCCTCCCGGGAAACAGGGGGGCACTGAAGCTTTCTTT.

This chain joins TRBV6-1 and TRBJ2-7, with D unclear. Looked up from germline, CDR1 is MNHNS and CDR2 is SASEGT. The CDR3 is 12 amino acids. V was shortened by 2 bases and J by 5 bases, with 7 bases between the two germline ends. The CDR3 here is CASSEFVNEQYF. CDR3 DNA sequence: TGTGCCAGCAGTGAATTCGTTAACGAGCAGTACTTC.

This clone appeared a few times. The CDR3 loop reads CASSRATGAAGGEQFF. CDR3 nucleotides: TGTGCCAGTAGTCGGGCTACAGGGGCCGCCGGGGGTGAGCAGTTCTTC. The J gene is TRBJ2-1, the V gene TRBV19; perhaps TRBD1 as D (7 bases). CDR1 is LNHDA and CDR2 is SQIVND in the germline V gene (reference sequence). V lost 5 bases to trimming and J lost 9 bases, with 23 bases between them. The CDR3 runs to 16 residues.

Points on this clone: At one of its ends the junction is not consistent with the germline gene, which may arise from a read error. The chain carries TRBV7-7 and TRBJ2-5, with 9 bases aligning to TRBD1. CDR1 is SSHAT and CDR2 is FNYEAQ in the germline V gene (reference sequence). This CDR3 spans 16 amino acids. CDR3 nucleotide sequence: TGTGCTAGCAGCTCAGGGCCTTTGACAGGGGGAGAGACCCAGTACTTC. Amino acids: CASSSGPLTGGETQYF.

The chain recombines TRBV14 with TRBJ2-7, with 9 positions matching TRBD1. CDR3 length: 14 amino acids. After removal of 5 bases from V and 1 base from J, the junction contained 3 bases not matched to a gene. The germline CDR1 and CDR2 sequences are SGHDN and FVKESK. CDR3 in amino acids: CASSSGTGSYEQYF. The CDR3 bases are TGTGCCAGCAGCTCCGGGACAGGGTCCTACGAGCAGTACTTC. The complete variable domain, with remaining parts taken from reference TRBV14 and TRBJ2-7, reads EAGVTQFPSHSVIEKGQTVTLRCDPISGHDNLYWYRRVMGKEIKFLLHFVKESKQDESGMPNNRFLAERTGGTYSTLKVQPAELEDSGVYFCASSSGTGSYEQYFGPGTRLTVT.

The chain is built from TRBV5-1 and TRBJ2-3; TRBD1 is a possible D gene (5 bases). Trimming took off 3 bases at V and 4 bases at J, with 21 bases between the two ends. The germline V gene encodes CDR1 SGHRS and CDR2 YFSETQ. This CDR3 is 17 amino acids long. In DNA form, the CDR3 reads TGCGCCAGCAGCTGGTCGGGTGACAGTTCTGGGGCAGATACGCAGTATTTT. Its protein product is CASSWSGDSSGADTQYF.

The CDR3 sequence is CASSPEGGSTDTQYF. CDR3 bases: TGTGCCAGCAGCCCAGAGGGGGGGAGCACAGATACGCAGTATTTT. The chain couples TRBV11-3 to TRBJ2-3; a possible D gene is TRBD2 (7 bases). Germline V CDR1 and CDR2: SGHNT, YENEEA. Trimming removed 5 bases at V and 0 bases at J, with 12 bases between. The CDR3 runs 15 residues. Drawing the rest from reference TRBV11-3 and TRBJ2-3, the complete variable domain is EAGVVQSPRYKIIEKKQPVAFWCNPISGHNTLYWYLQNLGQGPELLIRYENEEAVDDSQLPKDRFSAERLKGVDSTLKIQPAELGDSAVYLCASSPEGGSTDTQYFGPGTRLTVL.

The chain carries TRBV5-1 and TRBJ1-1; 7 bases line up with TRBD1. Losses at the gene ends were 1 base for V and 6 bases for J; bases not matched to a gene: 9. The CDR3 spans 15 residues. Germline CDR1 SGHRS, CDR2 YFSETQ. DNA of the CDR3: TGCGCCAGCAGCTTGAGCGCTGGAGGGGGCTCTGAAGCTTTCTTT. Protein sequence: CASSLSAGGGSEAFF.

The rearrangement links TRBV5-1 to TRBJ1-1, with TRBD1 matching 7 bases. The CDR3 loop spans 14 amino acids. The V and J ends lost 4 bases and 5 bases, in that order; junction bases with no gene match: 8. Germline assignment: CDR1 SGHRS and CDR2 YFSETQ. This CDR3 reads CASSPGQSGTEAFF. The DNA for the CDR3 is TGCGCCAGCAGCCCGGGACAGAGCGGGACTGAAGCTTTCTTT. Full variable domain (rest looked up from reference TRBV5-1 and TRBJ1-1): KAGVTQTPRYLIKTRGQQVTLSCSPISGHRSVSWYQQTPGQGLQFLFEYFSETQRNKGNFPGRFSGRQFSNSRSEMNVSTLELGDSALYLCASSPGQSGTEAFFGQGTRLTVV.

This chain uses TRBV2 with TRBJ2-2; a possible D gene is TRBD2 (6 bases). V lost 6 bases and J 7 bases, leaving 9 bases between the germline ends. The CDR3 totals 12 residues. Germline V lookup: CDR1 SNHLY, CDR2 FYNNEI. The CDR3 nucleotides read TGTGCCAGCAGCGGGGAGGTCGGGGAGCTGTTTTTT. This gives the protein CASSGEVGELFF.

About this clone itself: Additional DNA sequences in this sample encode the identical CDR3. V usage is TRBV18 and J usage is TRBJ1-6; the match to TRBD1 covers 10 bases. The CDR3 covers 18 residues. Germline CDR1 KGHSH, CDR2 LQKENI. The V segment lost 4 bases and the J segment 7 bases; nucleotides outside the gene matches: 13. Here the CDR3 DNA reads TGTGCCAGCTCACTGGACCGGGGACAGGGGTTTCCCAATTCACCCCTCCACTTT. This sequence encodes CASSLDRGQGFPNSPLHF. Together with reference TRBV18 and TRBJ1-6, the CDR3 gives the full variable domain: NAGVMQNPRHLVRRRGQEARLRCSPMKGHSHVYWYRQLPEEGLKFMVYLQKENIIDESGMPKERFSAEFPKEGPSILRIQQVVRGDSAAYFCASSLDRGQGFPNSPLHFGNGTRLTVT.

This clone was seen only a few times. V and J are TRBV5-1 and TRBJ1-2; possibly TRBD1 for D (5 bases). There are 13 residues in the CDR3. The V gene lost 2 bases and the J gene lost 4 bases, with 9 bases spanning the gap. Germline CDR1 reads SGHRS; CDR2 reads YFSETQ. The CDR3 sequence is CASSLDSFYGYTF. CDR3 DNA: TGCGCCAGCAGCTTAGACAGCTTCTATGGCTACACCTTC.